Reported below is one T cell receptor beta chain. Its specificity is unknown. This donor's CMV serostatus is unrecorded. V lost 0 bases to trimming and J lost 8 bases, with 11 bases between them. Per the germline V gene, CDR1 is SGDLS and CDR2 is YYNGEE. The CDR3 spans 13 residues. These data originate in a study of cytomegalovirus exposure and HLA in healthy donors. Study-wide points: Published work reported that the classifier diagnosed cytomegalovirus status with high specificity and sensitivity.

60 Vbeta and 13 Jbeta primers were used in PCR. Assay used: immunoSEQ multiplex PCR; TCRdb lists only in-frame clones, some missing. The table lists 200,000 to 250,000 clones, approximately 81% of them singletons, with 1.3% in the top ten. The sequence was collected from a human donor in good health. The J gene is TRBJ1-1, the V gene TRBV9; D is unresolved. The specimen sequenced was PBMCs. CDR3 amino acids: CASSVGPGSEAFF. The CDR3 DNA reads TGTGCCAGCAGCGTAGGTCCGGGATCCGAAGCTTTCTTT.